These 19 T cell receptor beta chains came from one sample sequenced in a study of shared T cell receptors in the human thymus. The assay was immunoSEQ multiplex PCR, and TCRdb's table has in-frame clones only and misses some. Among some 640,000 clones, over 75% were seen once, and the ten largest hold more than 0.009%. This sample was also put to use in a study of human thymus T cells.

Sequencing was carried out using thymocytes. The source is a boy under two years old with a congenital heart defect.

The gene calls are TRBV27 and TRBJ1-1, with D possibly being TRBD1 (6 bases). V dropped 5 bases and J dropped 2 bases, with 18 bases sitting between them. Germline CDR1 MNHEY, CDR2 SMNVEV (reference sequence). This CDR3 has 16 residues. The CDR3 is CASSPEQGRVNTEAFF. The CDR3 coding sequence is TGTGCCAGCAGTCCCGAACAGGGTCGGGTAAACACTGAAGCTTTCTTT.

The chain links TRBV6-5 to TRBJ2-2; D perhaps matches TRBD2 (5 bases). V was clipped by 4 bases and J by 5 bases, with 11 bases between them. CDR3 length equals 14 residues. Germline V CDR1 and CDR2: MNHEY, SVGAGI. The CDR3, as DNA: TGTGCCAGCAGTTCACCGACTATTACCGGGGAGCTGTTTTTT. Its translation: CASSSPTITGELFF.

The chain couples TRBV7-2 to TRBJ2-2, with 9 bases fitting TRBD2. Germline V gene data show CDR1 as SGHTA and CDR2 as FQGNSA. The J segment lost 5 bases and the V segment lost 1 base, leaving 11 bases of the junction unmatched. This CDR3 has 18 residues. CDR3 sequence (DNA): TGTGCCAGCAGCTTAGTGCGGGTCGGCGGGAGGGGGACCGGGGAGCTGTTTTTT. This codes for CASSLVRVGGRGTGELFF. The full variable domain, rest sourced from reference TRBV7-2 and TRBJ2-2, is GAGVSQSPSNKVTEKGKDVELRCDPISGHTALYWYRQSLGQGLEFLIYFQGNSAPDKSGLPSDRFSAERTGGSVSTLTIQRTQQEDSAVYLCASSLVRVGGRGTGELFFGEGSRLTVL.

This chain uses TRBV29-1 with TRBJ2-1, with D tentatively TRBD2 (5 bases). Trimming pared 3 bases from V and 5 bases from J, leaving 32 bases between. The CDR3 totals 20 residues. Germline values: CDR1 SQVTM, CDR2 ANQGSEA. The CDR3 here is CSVDRQTRASPRGIHNEQFF. In DNA form, the CDR3 reads TGCAGCGTTGACAGGCAGACCCGGGCCTCCCCCCGAGGGATCCACAATGAGCAGTTCTTC.

The CDR3 nucleotides are TGTGCCAGCAGCGACCCGGGGGATGGCGGGACCTACGAGCAGTACTTC. This gives the protein CASSDPGDGGTYEQYF. The chain carries TRBV7-6 and TRBJ2-7; D may be TRBD2 (6 bases). Germline V gene data show CDR1 as SGHVS and CDR2 as FNYEAQ. The CDR3 length is 16 residues. Trimming pared 5 bases from V and 2 bases from J, leaving 19 bases between. Based on the CDR3 plus reference TRBV7-6 and TRBJ2-7, the full variable domain is GAGVSQSPRYKVTKRGQDVALRCDPISGHVSLYWYRQALGQGPEFLTYFNYEAQQDKSGLPNDRFSAERPEGSISTLTIQRTEQRDSAMYRCASSDPGDGGTYEQYFGPGTRLTVT.

V is TRBV14 and J is TRBJ2-1; D may be TRBD2 (6 bases). The CDR3 is 14 amino acids. Germline V gene lookup returns CDR1 SGHDN and CDR2 FVKESK. Trimming stripped 5 bases from V and 5 bases from J, with 13 bases between. The CDR3 sequence is CASSYPGLDNEQFF. In nucleotides, the CDR3 is TGTGCCAGCAGCTATCCGGGACTGGACAATGAGCAGTTCTTC.

The chain has TRBV6-1 and TRBJ1-6; TRBD1 aligns across 7 bases. This CDR3 comprises 14 residues. Trimming took 5 bases from V and 7 from J; bases not matched to a gene: 5. The germline CDR1 and CDR2 sequences are MNHNS and SASEGT. DNA of the CDR3: TGTGCCAGCAGTTCGGGACAGCTCAATTCACCCCTCCACTTT. Its translation is CASSSGQLNSPLHF.

The genes are TRBV9 and TRBJ2-4, with 9 bases lining up with TRBD1. Germline lookup yields CDR1 SGDLS and CDR2 YYNGEE. The CDR3 is 20 amino acids. V was pared by 0 bases and J by 0 bases, with 13 bases of the junction left unmatched. CDR3 sequence reads: CASSVGYRTGAPLAKNIQYF. The CDR3 DNA is TGTGCCAGCAGCGTAGGGTATAGGACAGGGGCTCCTTTAGCCAAAAACATTCAGTACTTC.

J is TRBJ2-1 and V is TRBV29-1, with 11 bases identical to TRBD2. CDR1 is SQVTM, CDR2 ANQGSEA, per germline. Germline trimming cut 4 bases from V and 13 bases from J; bases unmatched to any gene: 9. The CDR3 loop spans 13 amino acids. The DNA of the CDR3 is TGCAGCGTTGCATGGTCTAGCGGGAGGTTTCAGTTCTTC. Encoded protein: CSVAWSSGRFQFF.

This clone appeared a single time. The chain is built from TRBV6-5 and TRBJ2-3; TRBD2 agrees at 7 bases. The CDR3 runs to 15 residues. Germline CDR1 and CDR2: MNHEY and SVGAGI. Losses at the gene ends were 6 bases for V and 4 bases for J; bases not matched to a gene: 10. The CDR3, as DNA: TGTGCCAGCAGCCCCGGGGGAGGGGCGCCAGATACGCAGTATTTT. As protein: CASSPGGGAPDTQYF.

This chain joins TRBV28 and TRBJ2-3, with 14 bases aligning to TRBD2. The germline CDR1 and CDR2 sequences are MDHEN and SYDVKM. J lost 0 bases, V lost 2 bases, and 7 bases had no gene match. The CDR3 runs to 19 residues. The CDR3 here is CASSLSQTSGGDSTDTQYF. In nucleotides, the CDR3 is TGTGCCAGCAGTTTAAGTCAGACTAGCGGGGGGGATAGCACAGATACGCAGTATTTT.

CDR3 amino acids: CASSRGGTKISYNEQFF. CDR3 nucleotides: TGTGCCAGCAGCCGAGGGGGGACTAAGATCTCCTACAATGAGCAGTTCTTC. This rearrangement joins TRBV9 to TRBJ2-1, with a weak D call TRBD2 (7 bases). CDR1 and CDR2 from the germline V gene are SGDLS and YYNGEE. V shed 4 bases and J shed 0 bases, with 17 bases lying between them. The CDR3 totals 17 residues.

V usage is TRBV27 and J usage is TRBJ2-2, with 12 bases identical to TRBD2. Trimming cost V 4 bases and J 5 bases; bases outside gene matches: 5. The V gene's germline CDR1 is MNHEY and CDR2 SMNVEV (reference sequence). The CDR3 spans 16 residues. This chain's CDR3 is CASSSSSGRATGELFF. In DNA, the CDR3 is TGTGCCAGCAGTTCCTCTAGCGGGAGGGCTACCGGGGAGCTGTTTTTT.

The chain employs TRBV9 and TRBJ2-7; D call uncertain. Germline-derived CDR1 and CDR2 are SGDLS and YYNGEE. The CDR3 length is 12 residues. Trimming shortened V by 0 bases and J by 5 bases, and 6 bases separated the two germline ends. The DNA of the CDR3 is TGTGCCAGCAGCGTAGATCAGGACGAGCAGTACTTC. Protein product: CASSVDQDEQYF.

V and J are TRBV2 and TRBJ2-1; 8 nucleotides agree with TRBD2. CDR3 length equals 17 residues. The germline gives CDR1 SNHLY, CDR2 FYNNEI. The trim removed 2 bases at V and 7 bases at J, leaving 13 bases unmatched. The chain's CDR3 is CASSESTPGTRANEQFF. The CDR3 DNA is TGTGCCAGCAGTGAAAGCACCCCCGGGACTAGAGCTAATGAGCAGTTCTTC.

The chain's CDR3 is CASSQGGTDYGTDTQYF. In DNA form, the CDR3 reads TGCGCCAGCAGCCAAGGAGGTACGGACTACGGCACAGATACGCAGTATTTT. This chain connects TRBV4-1 to TRBJ2-3; a weak D match, TRBD2 (6 bases). The CDR3 sequence is 17 residues long. Per germline, CDR1 MGHRA and CDR2 YSYEKL. Trimming removed 1 base from V and 1 base from J, with 15 bases in between.

CDR3 region: CASSLLRGSQPAFF. CDR3 bases: TGCGCCAGCAGCTTGCTCCGGGGGTCACAACCAGCTTTCTTT. The rearrangement links TRBV5-1 to TRBJ1-1, with TRBD1 as a possible D gene (5 bases). CDR3 length: 14 residues. The V end was cut by 1 base, the J end by 10 bases, with 17 bases between. CDR1 SGHRS and CDR2 YFSETQ come from the germline V gene.

CDR3 protein: CASSPGQGASNQPQHF. The CDR3 nucleotides read TGTGCCAGCAGCCCCGGACAGGGGGCAAGCAATCAGCCCCAGCATTTT. The chain employs TRBV11-3 and TRBJ1-5; 11 bases line up with TRBD1. The ends lost 5 bases at V and 1 base at J; junction bases unmatched: 4. Germline CDR1 reads SGHNT; CDR2 reads YENEEA. The CDR3 spans 16 residues.

The genes are TRBV15 and TRBJ2-3, with 10 bases aligning to TRBD2. Germline V lookup: CDR1 LNHNV, CDR2 YYDKDF (reference sequence). The CDR3 consists of 16 residues. V gave up 1 base and J gave up 4 bases; unmatched junction bases: 5. As DNA, the CDR3 is TGTGCCACCAGCAGAGTATCTAGCGGGAGCGCAGATACGCAGTATTTT. Translating it yields CATSRVSSGSADTQYF.